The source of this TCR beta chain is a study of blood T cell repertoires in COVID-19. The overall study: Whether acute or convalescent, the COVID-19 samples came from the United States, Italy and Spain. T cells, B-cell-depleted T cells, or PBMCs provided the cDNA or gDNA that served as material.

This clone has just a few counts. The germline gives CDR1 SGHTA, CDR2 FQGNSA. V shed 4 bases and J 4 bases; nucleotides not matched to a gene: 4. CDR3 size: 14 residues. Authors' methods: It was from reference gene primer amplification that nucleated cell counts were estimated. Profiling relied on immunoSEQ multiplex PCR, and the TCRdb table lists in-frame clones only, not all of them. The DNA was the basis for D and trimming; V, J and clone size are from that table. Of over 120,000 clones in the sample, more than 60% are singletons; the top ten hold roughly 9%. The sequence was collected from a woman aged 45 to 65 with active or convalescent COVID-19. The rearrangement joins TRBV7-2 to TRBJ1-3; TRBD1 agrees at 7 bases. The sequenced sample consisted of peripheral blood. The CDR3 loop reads CASSSTGSGNTIYF. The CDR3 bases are TGTGCCAGCAGCTCGACAGGGAGCGGAAACACCATATATTTT.